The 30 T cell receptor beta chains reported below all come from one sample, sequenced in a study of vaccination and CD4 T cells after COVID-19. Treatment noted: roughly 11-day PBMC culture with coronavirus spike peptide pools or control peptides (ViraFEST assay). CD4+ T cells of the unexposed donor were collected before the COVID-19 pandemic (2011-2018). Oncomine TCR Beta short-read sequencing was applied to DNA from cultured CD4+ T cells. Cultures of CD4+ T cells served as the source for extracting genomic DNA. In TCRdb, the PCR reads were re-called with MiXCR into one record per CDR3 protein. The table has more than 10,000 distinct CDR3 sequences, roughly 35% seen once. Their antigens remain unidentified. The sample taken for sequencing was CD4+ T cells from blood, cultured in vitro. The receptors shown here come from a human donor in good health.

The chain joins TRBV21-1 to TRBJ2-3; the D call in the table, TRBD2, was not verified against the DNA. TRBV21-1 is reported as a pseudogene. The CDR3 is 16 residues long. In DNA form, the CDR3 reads TGTGCCAGCAGCCAAAAATCTCAGCGGGGCACAGATACGCAGTATTTT. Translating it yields CASSQKSQRGTDTQYF.

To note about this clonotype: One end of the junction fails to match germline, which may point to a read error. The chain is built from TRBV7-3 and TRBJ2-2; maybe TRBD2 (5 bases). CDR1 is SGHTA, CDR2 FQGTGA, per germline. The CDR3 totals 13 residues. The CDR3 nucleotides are TGTGCCAGCAGCTTAGGGATTGCCGGGGAGCCGTTTTTT. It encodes CASSLGIAGEPFF.

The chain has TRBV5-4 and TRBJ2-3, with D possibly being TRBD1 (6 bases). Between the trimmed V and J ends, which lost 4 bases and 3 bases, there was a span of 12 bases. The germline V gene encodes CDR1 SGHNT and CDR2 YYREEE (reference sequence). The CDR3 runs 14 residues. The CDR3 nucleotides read TGTGCCAGCAGCCAACAGGGTGGAACAGATACGCAGTATTTT. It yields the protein CASSQQGGTDTQYF.

The CDR3 DNA reads TGTGCCAGCAGTTACTCGGGCAGACCCTACGAGCAGTACTTC. Protein sequence: CASSYSGRPYEQYF. The rearrangement uses TRBV6-5 and TRBJ2-7; D ambiguous. The CDR3 has 14 amino acids. CDR1 and CDR2 from the germline V gene are MNHEY and SVGAGI. V lost 0 bases, J lost 2 bases, and 8 bases lay in between.

The CDR3 coding sequence is TGTGCCAGCAGCTTCGGCCAGCCCGGCGAATGGTGGGCGGAAAAAGAGACCCAGTACTTC. Amino acids: CASSFGQPGEWWAEKETQYF. The genes are TRBV7-9 and TRBJ2-5; D is undetermined. This CDR3 is 20 amino acids long. Per the germline V gene, CDR1 is SEHNR and CDR2 is FQNEAQ (reference sequence). The V and J ends lost 3 bases and 3 bases respectively, with 29 bases between them. Complete variable domain (other parts from reference TRBV7-9 and TRBJ2-5): DTGVSQNPRHKITKRGQNVTFRCDPISEHNRLYWYRQTLGQGPEFLTYFQNEAQLEKSRLLSDRFSAERPKGSFSTLEIQRTEQGDSAMYLCASSFGQPGEWWAEKETQYFGPGTRLLVL.

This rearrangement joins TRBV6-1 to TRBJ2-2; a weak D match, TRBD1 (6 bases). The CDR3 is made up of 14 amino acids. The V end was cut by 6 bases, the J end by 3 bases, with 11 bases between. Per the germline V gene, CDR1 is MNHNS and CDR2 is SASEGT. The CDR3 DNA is TGTGCCAGCAGCAATACAGGGTACACCGGGGAGCTGTTTTTT. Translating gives CASSNTGYTGELFF.

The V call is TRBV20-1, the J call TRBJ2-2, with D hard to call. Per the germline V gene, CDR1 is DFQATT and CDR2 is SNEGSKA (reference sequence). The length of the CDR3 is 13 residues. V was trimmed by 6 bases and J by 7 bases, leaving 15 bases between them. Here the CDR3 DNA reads TGCAGTGCAATCGCCCCCAGAGGCGGGGAGCTGTTTTTT. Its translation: CSAIAPRGGELFF.

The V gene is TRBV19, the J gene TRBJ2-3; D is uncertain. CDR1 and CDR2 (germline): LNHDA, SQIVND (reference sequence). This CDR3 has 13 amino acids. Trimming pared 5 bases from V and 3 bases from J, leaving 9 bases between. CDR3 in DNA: TGTGCCAGTAGTTGGACCATTACAGATACGCAGTATTTT. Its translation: CASSWTITDTQYF.

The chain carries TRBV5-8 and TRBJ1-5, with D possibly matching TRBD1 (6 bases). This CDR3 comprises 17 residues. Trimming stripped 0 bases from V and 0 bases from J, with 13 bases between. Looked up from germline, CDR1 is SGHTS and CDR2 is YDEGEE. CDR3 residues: CASSLEKGGVSNQPQHF. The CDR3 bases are TGTGCCAGCAGCTTGGAAAAGGGGGGAGTTAGCAATCAGCCCCAGCATTTT.

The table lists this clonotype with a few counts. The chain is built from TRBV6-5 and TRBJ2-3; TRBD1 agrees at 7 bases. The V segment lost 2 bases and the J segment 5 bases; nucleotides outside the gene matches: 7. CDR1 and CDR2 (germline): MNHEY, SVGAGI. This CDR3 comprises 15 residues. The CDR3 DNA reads TGTGCCAGCAGTTACGACAGGGCTTCCGGAGATACGCAGTATTTT. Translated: CASSYDRASGDTQYF.

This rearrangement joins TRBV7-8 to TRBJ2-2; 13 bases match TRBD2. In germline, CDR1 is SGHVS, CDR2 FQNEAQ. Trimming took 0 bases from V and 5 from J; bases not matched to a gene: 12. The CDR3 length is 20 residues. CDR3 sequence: CASSLARTSGRRGETGELFF. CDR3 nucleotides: TGTGCCAGCAGCTTAGCCCGGACTAGCGGGAGACGAGGGGAAACCGGGGAGCTGTTTTTT.

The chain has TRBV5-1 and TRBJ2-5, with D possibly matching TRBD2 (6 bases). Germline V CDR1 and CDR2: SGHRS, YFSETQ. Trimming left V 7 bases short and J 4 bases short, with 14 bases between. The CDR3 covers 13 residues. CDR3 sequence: CASSQEGLETQYF. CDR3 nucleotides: TGCGCCAGCTCGCAGGAGGGCCTAGAGACCCAGTACTTC. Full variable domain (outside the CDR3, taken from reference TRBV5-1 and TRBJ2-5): KAGVTQTPRYLIKTRGQQVTLSCSPISGHRSVSWYQQTPGQGLQFLFEYFSETQRNKGNFPGRFSGRQFSNSRSEMNVSTLELGDSALYLCASSQEGLETQYFGPGTRLLVL.

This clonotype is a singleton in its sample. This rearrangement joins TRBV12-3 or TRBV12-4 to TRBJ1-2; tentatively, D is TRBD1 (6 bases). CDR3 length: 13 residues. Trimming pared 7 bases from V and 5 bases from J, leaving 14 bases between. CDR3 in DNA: TGTGCCAGCAAAACCGGGGGGCTGTATGGCTACACCTTC. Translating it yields CASKTGGLYGYTF.

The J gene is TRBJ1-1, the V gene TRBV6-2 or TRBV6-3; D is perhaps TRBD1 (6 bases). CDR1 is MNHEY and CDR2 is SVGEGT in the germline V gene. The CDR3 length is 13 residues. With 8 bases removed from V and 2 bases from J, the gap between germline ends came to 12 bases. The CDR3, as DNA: TGTGCCAGCCCGACAGGAATAAACACTGAAGCTTTCTTT. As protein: CASPTGINTEAFF.

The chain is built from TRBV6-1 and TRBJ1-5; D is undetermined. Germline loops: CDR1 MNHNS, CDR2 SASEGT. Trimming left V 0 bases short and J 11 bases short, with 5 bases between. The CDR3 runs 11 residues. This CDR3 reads CASSEAGTQHF. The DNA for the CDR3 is TGTGCCAGCAGTGAAGCTGGCACCCAGCATTTT.

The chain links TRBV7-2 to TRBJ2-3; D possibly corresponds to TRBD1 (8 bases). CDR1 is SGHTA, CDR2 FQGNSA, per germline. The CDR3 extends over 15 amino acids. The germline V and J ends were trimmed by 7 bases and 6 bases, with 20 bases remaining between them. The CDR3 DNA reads TGTGCCAGCACCCCACAGGGGGGGAATTCCGATACGCAGTATTTT. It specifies CASTPQGGNSDTQYF.

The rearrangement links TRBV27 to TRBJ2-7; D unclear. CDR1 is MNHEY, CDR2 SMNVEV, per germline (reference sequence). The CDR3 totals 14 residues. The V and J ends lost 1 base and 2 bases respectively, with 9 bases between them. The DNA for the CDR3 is TGTGCCAGCAGTTTATATGGCGGAACCTACGAGCAGTACTTC. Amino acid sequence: CASSLYGGTYEQYF.

The DNA for the CDR3 is TGTGCCAGTAGTATAGGGTGGCAAGAGACCCAGTACTTC. Protein product: CASSIGWQETQYF. The V and J genes are TRBV19 and TRBJ2-5; D unclear. The CDR3 length is 13 residues. The V gene's germline CDR1 is LNHDA and CDR2 SQIVND (reference sequence). V was trimmed by 1 base and J by 2 bases, leaving 5 bases between them.

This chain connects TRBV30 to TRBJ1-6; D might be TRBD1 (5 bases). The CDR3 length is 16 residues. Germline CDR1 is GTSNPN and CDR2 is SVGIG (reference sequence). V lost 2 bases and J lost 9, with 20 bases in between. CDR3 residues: CAWSSGRVRGGSPLHF. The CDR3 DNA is TGTGCCTGGAGTTCCGGCAGGGTCCGGGGTGGTTCACCCCTCCACTTT.

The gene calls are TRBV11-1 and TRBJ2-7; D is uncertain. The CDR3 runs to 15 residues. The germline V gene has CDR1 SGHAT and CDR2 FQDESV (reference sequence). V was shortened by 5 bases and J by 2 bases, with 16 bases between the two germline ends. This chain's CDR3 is CASSQMRSDAYEQYF. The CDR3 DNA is TGTGCCAGCAGCCAAATGCGCTCCGACGCCTACGAGCAGTACTTC.

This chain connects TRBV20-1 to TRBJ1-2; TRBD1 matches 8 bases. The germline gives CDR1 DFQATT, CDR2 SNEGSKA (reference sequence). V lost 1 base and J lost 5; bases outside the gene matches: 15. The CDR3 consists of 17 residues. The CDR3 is CSARGRTGRAGGYGYTF. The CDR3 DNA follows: TGCAGTGCTAGAGGAAGGACAGGGCGTGCCGGGGGGTATGGCTACACCTTC.

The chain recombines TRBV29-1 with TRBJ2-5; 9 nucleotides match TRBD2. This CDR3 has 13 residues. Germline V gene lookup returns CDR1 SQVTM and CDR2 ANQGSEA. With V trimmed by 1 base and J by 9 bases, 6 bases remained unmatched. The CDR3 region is CSVEVTSGWAQYF. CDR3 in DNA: TGCAGCGTTGAAGTTACTAGCGGGTGGGCCCAGTACTTC.

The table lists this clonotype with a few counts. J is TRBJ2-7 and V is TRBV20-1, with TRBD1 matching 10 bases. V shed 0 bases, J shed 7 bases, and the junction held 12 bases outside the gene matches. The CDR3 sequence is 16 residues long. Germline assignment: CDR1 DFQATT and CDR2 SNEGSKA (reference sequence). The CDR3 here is CSARDPTGGVFGEQYF. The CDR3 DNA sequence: TGCAGTGCTAGAGATCCGACAGGGGGCGTTTTTGGGGAGCAGTACTTC.

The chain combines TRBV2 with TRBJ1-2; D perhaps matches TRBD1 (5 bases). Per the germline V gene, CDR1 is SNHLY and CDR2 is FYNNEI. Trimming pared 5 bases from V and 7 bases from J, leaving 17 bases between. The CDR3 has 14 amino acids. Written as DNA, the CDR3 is TGTGCCAGCAGTACCCCAGGGATCCTCCTTGGCTACACCTTC. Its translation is CASSTPGILLGYTF.

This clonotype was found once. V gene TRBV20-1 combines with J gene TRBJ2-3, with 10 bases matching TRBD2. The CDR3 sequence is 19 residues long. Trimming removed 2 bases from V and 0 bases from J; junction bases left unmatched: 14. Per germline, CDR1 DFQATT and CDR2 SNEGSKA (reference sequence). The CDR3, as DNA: TGCAGTGCTAGATTCTTTAGCGGGAGGCCGAGATCTAGCACAGATACGCAGTATTTT. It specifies CSARFFSGRPRSSTDTQYF.

DNA for the CDR3: TGTGCCACCAGCAAAGATATCCAAGAGACCCAGTACTTC. It is translated as CATSKDIQETQYF. V usage is TRBV15 and J usage is TRBJ2-5; D is ambiguous. V gave up 4 bases and J gave up 1 base, with 7 bases separating them. The length of the CDR3 is 13 residues. In germline, CDR1 is LNHNV, CDR2 YYDKDF (reference sequence). Combining the CDR3 with reference TRBV15 and TRBJ2-5 gives the whole variable domain DAMVIQNPRYQVTQFGKPVTLSCSQTLNHNVMYWYQQKSSQAPKLLFHYYDKDFNNEADTPDNFQSRRPNTSFCFLDIRSPGLGDTAMYLCATSKDIQETQYFGPGTRLLVL.

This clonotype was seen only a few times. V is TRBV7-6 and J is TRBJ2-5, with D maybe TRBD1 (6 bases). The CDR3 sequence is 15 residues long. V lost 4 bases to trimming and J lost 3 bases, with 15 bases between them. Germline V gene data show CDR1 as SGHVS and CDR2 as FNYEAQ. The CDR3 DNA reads TGTGCCAGCAGCTCCAGCCAACAGGGAGAAGAGACCCAGTACTTC. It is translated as CASSSSQQGEETQYF.

CDR3 loop: CSARSDRGLNQPQHF. As DNA, the CDR3 is TGCAGTGCTAGAAGCGACAGGGGCTTGAATCAGCCCCAGCATTTT. The V gene is TRBV20-1, the J gene TRBJ1-5; TRBD1 agrees at 8 bases. V lost 2 bases, J lost 4 bases, and 7 bases stayed unmatched. The CDR3 loop spans 15 amino acids. CDR1 is DFQATT and CDR2 is SNEGSKA in the germline V gene (reference sequence).

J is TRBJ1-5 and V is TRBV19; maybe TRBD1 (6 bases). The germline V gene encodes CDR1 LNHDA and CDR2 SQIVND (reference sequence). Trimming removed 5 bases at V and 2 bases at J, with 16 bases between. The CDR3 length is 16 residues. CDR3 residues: CASSAITGIGNQPQHF. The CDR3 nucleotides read TGTGCCAGTAGTGCCATAACAGGGATTGGCAATCAGCCCCAGCATTTT.

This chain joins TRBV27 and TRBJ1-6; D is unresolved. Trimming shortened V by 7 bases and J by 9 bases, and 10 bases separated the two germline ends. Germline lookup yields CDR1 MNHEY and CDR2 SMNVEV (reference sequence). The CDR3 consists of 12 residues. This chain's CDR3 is CASTFIGSPLHF. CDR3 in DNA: TGTGCCAGCACCTTTATAGGTTCACCCCTCCACTTT.